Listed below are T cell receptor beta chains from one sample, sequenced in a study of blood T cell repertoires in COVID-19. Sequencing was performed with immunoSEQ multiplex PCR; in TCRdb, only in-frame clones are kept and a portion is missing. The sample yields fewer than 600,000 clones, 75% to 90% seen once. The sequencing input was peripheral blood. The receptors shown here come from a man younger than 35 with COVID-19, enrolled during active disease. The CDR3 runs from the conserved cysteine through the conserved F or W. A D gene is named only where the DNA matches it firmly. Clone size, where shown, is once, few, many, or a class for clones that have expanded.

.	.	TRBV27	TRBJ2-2	TGTGCCAGCAGCCCTTCGACTAGTGTTGGCACCGGGGAGCTGTTTTTT	CASSPSTSVGTGELFF
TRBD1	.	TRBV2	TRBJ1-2	TGTGCCAGCACCTCTCCGGGGACAGGGGGTGGGGGCTACACCTTC	CASTSPGTGGGGYTF
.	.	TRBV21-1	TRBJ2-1	TGTGCCAGCAGCAAAGTGGACAGGGGTGAGCAGTTCTTC	CASSKVDRGEQFF
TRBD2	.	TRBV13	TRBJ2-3	TGTGCCAGCAGCCACACTAGGGACTATGTCACAGATACGCAGTATTTT	CASSHTRDYVTDTQYF
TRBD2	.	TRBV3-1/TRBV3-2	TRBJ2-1	TGTGCCAGCAGTCGGGGGGCTAGCGGGTCGCTACCGTCGGGTGAGCAGTTCTTC	CASSRGASGSLPSGEQFF
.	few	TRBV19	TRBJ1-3	TGTGCCAGTTTGGGCGGAGGGAACACCATATATTTT	CASLGGGNTIYF
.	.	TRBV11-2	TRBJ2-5	TGTGCCAGCAGCTTAGGGCGCGGGGACCAAGAGACCCAGTACTTC	CASSLGRGDQETQYF
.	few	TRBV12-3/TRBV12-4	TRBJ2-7	TGTGCCAGCAGTCCTCAAGGGGACGAGCAGTACTTC	CASSPQGDEQYF
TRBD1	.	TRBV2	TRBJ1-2	TGTGCCAGCAGTGAAGCCCCCTCCGACAGGGACTATGGCTACACCTTC	CASSEAPSDRDYGYTF
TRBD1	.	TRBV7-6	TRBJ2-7	TGTGCCAGCAGCCTTGGACAGGGCAGGGGCGAGCAGTACTTC	CASSLGQGRGEQYF
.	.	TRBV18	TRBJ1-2	TGTGCCAGCTCACCGCAGGCTAACAGGCGGAACTATGGCTACACCTTC	CASSPQANRRNYGYTF
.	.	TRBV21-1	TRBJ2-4	TGTGCCAGCAGCAAAGTGAGGTCGGGGGCCAAAAACATTCAGTACTTC	CASSKVRSGAKNIQYF
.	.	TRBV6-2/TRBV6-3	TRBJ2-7	TGTGCCAGCAGTTACCCCGAGGGGGGGAGCGGTCCCTACGAGCAGTACTTC	CASSYPEGGSGPYEQYF
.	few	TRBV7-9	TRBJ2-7	TGTGCCAGCAGCCGAGCCCCTAGCCCCTCGAACTACGAGCAGTACTTC	CASSRAPSPSNYEQYF
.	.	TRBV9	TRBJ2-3	TGTGCCAGCAGCGCCACTATCACAGATACGCAGTATTTT	CASSATITDTQYF
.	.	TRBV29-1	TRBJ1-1	TGCAGCGTTGCGGGGGTTTTGAACACTGAAGCTTTCTTT	CSVAGVLNTEAFF
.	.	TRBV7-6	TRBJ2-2	TGTGCCAGCAGCCCAGTGGGGGGGCAGGGCACCGGGGAGCTGTTTTTT	CASSPVGGQGTGELFF
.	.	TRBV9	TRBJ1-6	TGTGCCAGCAGCGTAGATGGAGGGGCTTCCTATAATTCACCCCTCCACTTT	CASSVDGGASYNSPLHF
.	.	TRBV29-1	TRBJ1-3	TGCAGCGGGGCTTCTGGAAACACCATATATTTT	CSGASGNTIYF
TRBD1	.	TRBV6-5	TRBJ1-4	TGTGCCAGCAGTTCGGGACAGACTAATGAAAAACTGTTTTTT	CASSSGQTNEKLFF
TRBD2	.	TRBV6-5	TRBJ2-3	TGTGCCAGCAGTTCCCTGACTAGCGGGATGACAGATACGCAGTATTTT	CASSSLTSGMTDTQYF
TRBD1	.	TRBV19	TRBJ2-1	TGTGCCAGTAGTGCGGACAGGTTGGATGAGCAGTTCTTC	CASSADRLDEQFF
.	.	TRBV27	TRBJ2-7	TGTGCCAGCAGTCTTCGGACTCCGGAGCAGTACTTC	CASSLRTPEQYF
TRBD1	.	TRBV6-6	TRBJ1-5	TGTGCCAGCATCCAGGACAGGGGGCAGCCCCAGCATTTT	CASIQDRGQPQHF
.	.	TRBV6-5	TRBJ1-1	TGTGCCAGCAGTTACTCGATAGGGGGTAACACTGAAGCTTTCTTT	CASSYSIGGNTEAFF
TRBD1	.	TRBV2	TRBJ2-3	TGTGCCAGCACGAGGGGGCGTAGCACAGATACGCAGTATTTT	CASTRGRSTDTQYF
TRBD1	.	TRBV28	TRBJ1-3	TGTGCCAGCAGATCCCTGACAGGGTTCTCTGGAAACACCATATATTTT	CASRSLTGFSGNTIYF
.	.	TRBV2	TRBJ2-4	TGTGCCAGCAGTGTGTGGATAGCCGAATTAGCCAAAAACATTCAGTACTTC	CASSVWIAELAKNIQYF
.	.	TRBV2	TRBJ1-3	TGTGCCAGCAGTGATTCACAGGGTGAAAACACCATATATTTT	CASSDSQGENTIYF
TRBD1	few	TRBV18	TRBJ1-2	TGTGCCAGCTCGTCGGACAGGGCTAACTATGGCTACACCTTC	CASSSDRANYGYTF
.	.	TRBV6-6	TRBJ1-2	TGTGCCAGCACACAACAGGGATTAGGCTATGGCTACACCTTC	CASTQQGLGYGYTF
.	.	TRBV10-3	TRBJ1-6	TGTGCCATCAGTGGGCGCGGGACCCTCCACTTT	CAISGRGTLHF
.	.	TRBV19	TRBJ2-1	TGTGCCAGTAGTATCTCCGGGATCTTTTTTTACAATGAGCAGTTCTTC	CASSISGIFFYNEQFF
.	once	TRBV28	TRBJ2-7	TGTGCCAGCAGTGCCCCTTCCCTAGGGGGCGAGCAGTACTTC	CASSAPSLGGEQYF
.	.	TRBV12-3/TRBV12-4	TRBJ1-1	TGTGCCAGCAGCCCACACGGGAACGCTGAAGCTTTCTTT	CASSPHGNAEAFF
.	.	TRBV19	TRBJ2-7	TGTGCCAGTAGTAGCGGAGGAATCTACGAGCAGTACTTC	CASSSGGIYEQYF
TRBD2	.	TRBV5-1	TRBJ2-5	TGCGCCAGCACCATGGGGATAGCGGGAGCCCTAGAGACCCAGTACTTC	CASTMGIAGALETQYF
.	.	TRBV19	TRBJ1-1	TGTGCCAGTAGTATTATAGTAAACACTGAAGCTTTCTTT	CASSIIVNTEAFF
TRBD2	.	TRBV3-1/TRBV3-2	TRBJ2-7	TGTGCCAGCAGCCTCGGACTAGCGGGAGCCTCCGAGCAGTACTTC	CASSLGLAGASEQYF
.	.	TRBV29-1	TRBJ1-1	TGCAGCGTCCAACAGAACACTGAAGCTTTCTTT	CSVQQNTEAFF
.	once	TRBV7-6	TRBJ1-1	TGTGCCAGCAGTTCCGAACGGGGATCGAACACTGAAGCTTTCTTT	CASSSERGSNTEAFF